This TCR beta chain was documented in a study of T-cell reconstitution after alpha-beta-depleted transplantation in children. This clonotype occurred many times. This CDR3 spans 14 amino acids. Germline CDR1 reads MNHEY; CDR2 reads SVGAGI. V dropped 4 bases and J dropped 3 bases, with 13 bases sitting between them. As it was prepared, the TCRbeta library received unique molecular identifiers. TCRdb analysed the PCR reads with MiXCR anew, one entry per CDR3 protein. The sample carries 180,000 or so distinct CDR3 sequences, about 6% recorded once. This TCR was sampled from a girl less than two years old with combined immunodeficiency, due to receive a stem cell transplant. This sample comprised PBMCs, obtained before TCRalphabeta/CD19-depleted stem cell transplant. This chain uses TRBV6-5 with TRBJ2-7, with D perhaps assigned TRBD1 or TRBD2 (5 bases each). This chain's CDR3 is CASSFGGRIYEQYF. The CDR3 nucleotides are TGTGCCAGCAGTTTTGGGGGACGAATCTACGAGCAGTACTTC.